This T cell receptor (beta chain) was retrieved from a study of PD-1 blockade in mismatch repair-deficient tumors. In the study overall: Patients had about 13 mismatch repair-deficient cancer types and were previously treated and progressing. Study observations and caveats: Tumor-resident clones, often absent from pretreatment blood, expanded after pembrolizumab and then contracted.

All patients were mismatch repair deficient, assessed by either PCR or immunohistochemistry. TCRs were sequenced from a few patients responding to pembrolizumab. Turning to this clone: Its target is not known.

Here immunoSEQ multiplex PCR was the method, and the copy in TCRdb shows in-frame clones only, minus some. The table has 100,000 or so clones, approximately 83% seen once. V gave up 6 bases and J gave up 4 bases, with 20 bases separating them. The germline V gene encodes CDR1 SGHVS and CDR2 FNYEAQ. This CDR3 is built from 16 residues. The clonotype originates from an adult with mismatch repair-deficient cancer. The chain joins TRBV7-6 to TRBJ2-3; a possible D gene is TRBD2 (5 bases). The material was peripheral blood, obtained approximately 36 weeks after starting pembrolizumab. In DNA, the CDR3 is TGTGCCAGCAGTCTACTAGGGAGTAGGTGGGCAGATACGCAGTATTTT. This sequence encodes CASSLLGSRWADTQYF.